This T cell receptor (beta chain) appears in the sequencing data of a study of cytomegalovirus exposure and HLA in healthy donors. Whole-study findings and limits: As immune exposure information, only CMV serostatus was available. Upon later analysis, HLA-associated TCR beta chains proved more clonally expanded than other, equally common chains. A later analysis found that most CMV-associated TCR beta chains appeared HLA-restricted.

This cohort consisted of healthy bone marrow donors. The PCR ran on 60 Vbeta and 13 Jbeta primers. Clones were read by immunoSEQ multiplex PCR, and TCRdb kept only the in-frame ones, dropping some. In the table there are 100,000 to 150,000 clones, just over 70% of which are singletons. Remarks on this clone: Its matching antigen is unknown.

The germline gives CDR1 SGHTA, CDR2 FQGNSA. The CDR3 runs 15 residues. The V segment lost 5 bases and the J segment 4 bases; nucleotides outside the gene matches: 7. This chain connects TRBV7-2 to TRBJ2-2, with 7 positions matching TRBD2. Specimen: PBMCs. The TCR originated in a woman aged 60-75 years in good health and CMV-seropositive. CDR3 region: CASSPGRVSTGELFF. CDR3 DNA sequence: TGTGCCAGCAGCCCTGGGAGGGTTTCCACCGGGGAGCTGTTTTTT.